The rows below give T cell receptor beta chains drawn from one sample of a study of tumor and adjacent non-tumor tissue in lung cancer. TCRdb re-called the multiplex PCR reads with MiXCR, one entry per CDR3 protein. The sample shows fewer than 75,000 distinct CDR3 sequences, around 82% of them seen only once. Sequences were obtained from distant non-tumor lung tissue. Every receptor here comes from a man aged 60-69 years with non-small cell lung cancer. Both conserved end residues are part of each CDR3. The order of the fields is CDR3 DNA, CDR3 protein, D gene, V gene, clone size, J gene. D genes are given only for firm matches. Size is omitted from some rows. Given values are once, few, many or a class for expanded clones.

CDR3nt: TGCGCCAGCAGCTTTTGGGGGCTGACTAACGGTTACAATGAGCAGTTCTTC; CDR3aa: CASSFWGLTNGYNEQFF; d_gene: NA; v_gene: TRBV5-1; abundance: NA; j_gene: TRBJ2-1
CDR3nt: TGCAGTGCTAAAGAGGGGGAGCCGTTTTACAATGAGCAGTTCTTC; CDR3aa: CSAKEGEPFYNEQFF; d_gene: NA; v_gene: TRBV20-1; abundance: NA; j_gene: TRBJ2-1
CDR3nt: TGCAGCGTTGAAGATCTAAGGGGGGCGGATGGAAAACTGTTTTTT; CDR3aa: CSVEDLRGADGKLFF; d_gene: NA; v_gene: TRBV29-1; abundance: NA; j_gene: TRBJ1-4
CDR3nt: TGTGCCAGCGGGGCGAACAAGGAGTCTGGGGCCAACGTCATGACTTTC; CDR3aa: CASGANKESGANVMTF; d_gene: NA; v_gene: TRBV24-1; abundance: NA; j_gene: TRBJ2-6
CDR3nt: TGTACCAGCAGTGAACTTCAGGGTTGCAAAGATACGCAGTATTTT; CDR3aa: CTSSELQGCKDTQYF; d_gene: NA; v_gene: TRBV6-1; abundance: NA; j_gene: TRBJ2-3
CDR3nt: TGCAGTGCTGAAAGACAATACAGCTACACATTC; CDR3aa: CSAERQYSYTF; d_gene: NA; v_gene: TRBV20-1; abundance: once; j_gene: TRBJ1-2
CDR3nt: TGTGCCAGCAGGGTCATGGTGTCCTATAATTCACCCCTCCACTTT; CDR3aa: CASRVMVSYNSPLHF; d_gene: NA; v_gene: TRBV2; abundance: NA; j_gene: TRBJ1-6
CDR3nt: TGCAGCGTAAGACAGGGATGGGGAATGAACTCTGAAGCTTACTTT; CDR3aa: CSVRQGWGMNSEAYF; d_gene: TRBD1; v_gene: TRBV29-1; abundance: few; j_gene: TRBJ1-1
CDR3nt: TGTGGCAGCAGCGTAGCAAGCGGGGTTAGCACAGATACGCAGTATTTT; CDR3aa: CGSSVASGVSTDTQYF; d_gene: TRBD2; v_gene: TRBV9; abundance: NA; j_gene: TRBJ2-3
CDR3nt: TGTGCCAGCAGCTCTTCCTGGCCCGTCGGGGAGCCGTTTTTT; CDR3aa: CASSSSWPVGEPFF; d_gene: NA; v_gene: TRBV5-5; abundance: NA; j_gene: TRBJ2-2
CDR3nt: TGTGCCAGCAGTGAACCAGTATCGAACACCGGGAAGCTGTTTTTT; CDR3aa: CASSEPVSNTGKLFF; d_gene: NA; v_gene: TRBV6-1; abundance: NA; j_gene: TRBJ2-2
CDR3nt: TGCGCAAGCAGCCAAGTTCCGGGCAGCAATCAGCCCCAGTATTTT; CDR3aa: CASSQVPGSNQPQYF; d_gene: NA; v_gene: TRBV4-1; abundance: once; j_gene: TRBJ2-3
CDR3nt: TGTGCCAGCAGTCACACTAGTGGTACCGGGGAGCTGTTTTTT; CDR3aa: CASSHTSGTGELFF; d_gene: NA; v_gene: TRBV11-1; abundance: NA; j_gene: TRBJ2-2
CDR3nt: TGTGCCAGCAGCTTGATGAGGGCTGGGGCCAACGTCCTGAGTTTT; CDR3aa: CASSLMRAGANVLSF; d_gene: NA; v_gene: TRBV5-4; abundance: NA; j_gene: TRBJ2-6
CDR3nt: TGTGCCAGCAGTCTAACCGACAGGGCGAATGGGCAGTTCTTC; CDR3aa: CASSLTDRANGQFF; d_gene: TRBD1; v_gene: TRBV6-1; abundance: NA; j_gene: TRBJ2-1
CDR3nt: TGTGTCAGCAGCCAATGCGGATCAGCCTACGAGCAGTACTTC; CDR3aa: CVSSQCGSAYEQYF; d_gene: NA; v_gene: TRBV28; abundance: NA; j_gene: TRBJ2-7
CDR3nt: TGTGCCAGCAGCTTTGGGGGAAGGTACACTGAAGCTTTCTTT; CDR3aa: CASSFGGRYTEAFF; d_gene: NA; v_gene: TRBV12-3/TRBV12-4; abundance: NA; j_gene: TRBJ1-1
CDR3nt: TGCAGTACTCATCCGGGATCCGGGACACCCTACGAGCAGTACTTC; CDR3aa: CSTHPGSGTPYEQYF; d_gene: NA; v_gene: TRBV20-1; abundance: NA; j_gene: TRBJ2-7
CDR3nt: TGTGCCACCAGTTTAGCGACAGAGATCTATGGCTACACCTTC; CDR3aa: CATSLATEIYGYTF; d_gene: NA; v_gene: TRBV28; abundance: NA; j_gene: TRBJ1-2
CDR3nt: TGCGCCAGCAGTTGCGGGATTCGCTCCTACGAGCAGTACTTC; CDR3aa: CASSCGIRSYEQYF; d_gene: NA; v_gene: TRBV10-2; abundance: NA; j_gene: TRBJ2-7
CDR3nt: NA; CDR3aa: CASRLAWFGAGELFF; d_gene: NA; v_gene: TRBV5-1; abundance: NA; j_gene: TRBJ2-2
CDR3nt: TGTGCCAGCAGTTTTCCCCCTAGTAGGACCGGGGAGCAGTTTTTT; CDR3aa: CASSFPPSRTGEQFF; d_gene: NA; v_gene: TRBV12-3/TRBV12-4; abundance: NA; j_gene: TRBJ2-2
CDR3nt: TGTGCCAGCAGCTTTCCCGGACTAGCGGGTTTTTACAATGAGCAGCTCTTC; CDR3aa: CASSFPGLAGFYNEQLF; d_gene: TRBD2; v_gene: TRBV7-9; abundance: NA; j_gene: TRBJ2-1
CDR3nt: TGTGCCGGCACTGGACTAGCGGGAGGGACCGGGGAGCTGTTTTTT; CDR3aa: CAGTGLAGGTGELFF; d_gene: TRBD2; v_gene: TRBV19; abundance: few; j_gene: TRBJ2-2
CDR3nt: TGTGTCAGCAGTCCAATAGGGACCGAAAATGGCTACACCTTC; CDR3aa: CVSSPIGTENGYTF; d_gene: NA; v_gene: TRBV28; abundance: once; j_gene: TRBJ1-2
CDR3nt: TGTGCCAGCAGTTTACCGCAGAACACTGAGGCTTTCTTT; CDR3aa: CASSLPQNTEAFF; d_gene: NA; v_gene: TRBV28; abundance: NA; j_gene: TRBJ1-1
CDR3nt: TGTGCCAGCAGCTTAGATGGGCCATTAGATATGCAGTATTTT; CDR3aa: CASSLDGPLDMQYF; d_gene: NA; v_gene: TRBV11-2; abundance: NA; j_gene: TRBJ2-3
CDR3nt: TGTGCCATCAGTATGGCTAGCGAAACTCAAGAGACCCAGCACTTC; CDR3aa: CAISMASETQETQHF; d_gene: NA; v_gene: TRBV10-3; abundance: NA; j_gene: TRBJ2-5
CDR3nt: TGTGCCAGCAGACTTAATACACCCCTCCACTTT; CDR3aa: CASRLNTPLHF; d_gene: NA; v_gene: TRBV6-6; abundance: NA; j_gene: TRBJ1-6
CDR3nt: TGCGCCAACAGCTTGGAAGGCAGCAGGGGTAACTATGGCTACATCTTC; CDR3aa: CANSLEGSRGNYGYIF; d_gene: NA; v_gene: TRBV5-1; abundance: once; j_gene: TRBJ1-2
CDR3nt: TGTGCCAGCAGCGTTGGGACAGTTAGGGACACATACGAAGTATTT; CDR3aa: CASSVGTVRDTYEVF; d_gene: TRBD1; v_gene: TRBV5-4; abundance: NA; j_gene: TRBJ2-3
CDR3nt: TGTGTCAGCAGTTATGGAGGAGGTGGGGCCAACGTCCTGAGTTTC; CDR3aa: CVSSYGGGGANVLSF; d_gene: NA; v_gene: TRBV6-5; abundance: NA; j_gene: TRBJ2-6
CDR3nt: TGTGCCAGCAGCCAATTCAAAACTTCTCTCAATGAGCAGTTCTTC; CDR3aa: CASSQFKTSLNEQFF; d_gene: NA; v_gene: TRBV14; abundance: large; j_gene: TRBJ2-1
CDR3nt: TGTGAGAGCAGTGCGGAAGGGTATCAGCCCCAGCATTTT; CDR3aa: CESSAEGYQPQHF; d_gene: NA; v_gene: TRBV6-1; abundance: NA; j_gene: TRBJ1-5